This entry lists 6 T cell receptor beta chains sequenced from one sample in a study of neurological immune-mediated disorders. TCRdb re-derived calls from the 5' RACE reads in MiXCR, one entry per CDR3 protein. This sample has nearly 60,000 distinct CDR3 sequences; 3% to 4.5% occur once, and the top ten carry approximately 3.4%. The sample comprised PBMCs. The receptors shown here come from a woman aged 25 to 39 with multiple sclerosis.

This clonotype was observed at least ten times. The rearrangement joins TRBV9 to TRBJ2-2; D unresolved. The CDR3 has 14 amino acids. Looked up from germline, CDR1 is SGDLS and CDR2 is YYNGEE. Trimming removed 0 bases from V and 6 bases from J, with 9 bases in between. The CDR3 coding sequence is TGTGCCAGCAGCGTAGAAATTGCTTCCGGGGAGCTGTTTTTT. The encoded protein is CASSVEIASGELFF.

Only a few counts were recorded for this clonotype. A clone one base away is much larger, so this may be a read error. This chain joins TRBV3-1 and TRBJ1-1; possibly TRBD1 for D (5 bases). The CDR3 has 14 residues. CDR1 is LGHDT and CDR2 is YNNKEL in the germline V gene (reference sequence). V was shortened by 4 bases and J by 1 base, with 10 bases between the two germline ends. The CDR3 reads CASSPRQKNTEAFF. The CDR3 DNA is TGTGCCAGCAGCCCTCGACAGAAGAACACTGAAGCTTTCTTT.

This clonotype came up many times. V usage is TRBV7-9 and J usage is TRBJ2-1; 8 bases are a match to TRBD1. The CDR3 extends over 15 amino acids. CDR1 is SEHNR and CDR2 is FQNEAQ in the germline V gene (reference sequence). The V gene end was trimmed by 5 bases and the J gene end by 8 bases; junction bases not matched to a gene: 11. The CDR3 reads CASSPDRANIDEQFF. The CDR3 DNA reads TGTGCCAGCAGCCCGGACAGGGCGAATATCGATGAGCAGTTCTTC.

This clonotype was seen repeatedly, ten times or more. The gene calls are TRBV7-9 and TRBJ1-4, with D unresolved. V was trimmed by 2 bases and J by 13 bases, leaving 17 bases between them. The CDR3 spans 14 residues. Germline V CDR1 and CDR2: SEHNR, FQNEAQ (reference sequence). CDR3 sequence (DNA): TGTGCCAGCAGCTTATCGCATTCCACAGATATACTGTTTTTT. Translated: CASSLSHSTDILFF.

The table lists this clonotype with many counts. CDR3 region: CASSVDPDRGGGGYTF. The CDR3 DNA reads TGTGCCAGCAGCGTAGATCCCGACAGGGGAGGAGGTGGCTACACCTTC. J is TRBJ1-2 and V is TRBV9, with 8 nucleotides matching TRBD1. V was clipped by 0 bases and J by 7 bases; unmatched bases: 11. The CDR3 contains 16 residues. Germline CDR1 is SGDLS and CDR2 is YYNGEE.

This clonotype appeared a few times. A much larger clone differs by one base, so this may be a read error. The chain uses TRBV2 and TRBJ1-5; 9 nucleotides line up with TRBD1. The CDR3 has 14 residues. CDR1 and CDR2 (germline): SNHLY, FYNNEI. The DNA for the CDR3 is TGTGCCAGGGAACAGGGGGCCGGCGCACAGCCCCAGAATTTT. It codes for CAREQGAGAQPQNF.